This T cell receptor (beta chain) was observed in a study of cytomegalovirus exposure and HLA in healthy donors. Whole-study context: Findings of an earlier analysis included roughly 110 million unique TCR beta sequences from 190 million or so T cells.

In its sample, this clone was seen once. Its matching antigen is unknown. PCR was performed using 60 Vbeta and 13 Jbeta primers. Using immunoSEQ multiplex PCR, the repertoire was profiled, and TCRdb retains in-frame clones only, with some absent. The sample carries about 160,000 clones, around 79% recorded once. The ends were cut back, 2 bases at V and 1 base at J, with 12 bases in the middle. CDR1 MDHEN and CDR2 SYDVKM come from the germline V gene. The CDR3 is made up of 15 amino acids. Study observations and caveats: In a later analysis, approximately 15,000 TCR beta sequences were associated with HLA alleles at 0.05 false discovery rate.

The sample was PBMCs. This sequence originates from a man aged 35 to 55 in good health and CMV-seronegative. This chain joins TRBV28 and TRBJ2-7; TRBD1 might be the D (5 bases). CDR3 bases: TGTGCCAGCAGTTTAAGACAGACACGTTCCTACGAGCAGTACTTC. Its translation: CASSLRQTRSYEQYF.